This entry is about one T cell receptor (beta chain). The sample is drawn from a study of blood T cell repertoires in COVID-19. Whole-study context: Acute-phase and convalescent COVID-19 samples originated in the United States, Italy and Spain.

Trimming cost V 2 bases and J 7 bases; bases outside gene matches: 6. This CDR3 region has 15 residues. CDR1 and CDR2 (germline): ENHRY, SYGVKD. Seattle cases were enrolled at active infection and followed longitudinally. In the authors' workflow: Amplifying reference gene primers gave estimates of nucleated cell counts. Measured with immunoSEQ multiplex PCR; TCRdb has only the in-frame clones, and not every one. The V and J calls and the clone size are those of that table, but D and trimming were determined from the DNA. Of under 250,000 clones in the sample, more than 75% were seen once. The sample consisted of peripheral blood. This TCR was recovered from a woman aged 70-85 years with COVID-19, enrolled during active disease. V and J are TRBV10-3 and TRBJ2-5, with TRBD2 identical over 11 bases. The CDR3 DNA sequence: TGTGCCATCAGTGAGACTAGCGGGAGCGAGGGGACCCAGTACTTC. Translation gives CAISETSGSEGTQYF.